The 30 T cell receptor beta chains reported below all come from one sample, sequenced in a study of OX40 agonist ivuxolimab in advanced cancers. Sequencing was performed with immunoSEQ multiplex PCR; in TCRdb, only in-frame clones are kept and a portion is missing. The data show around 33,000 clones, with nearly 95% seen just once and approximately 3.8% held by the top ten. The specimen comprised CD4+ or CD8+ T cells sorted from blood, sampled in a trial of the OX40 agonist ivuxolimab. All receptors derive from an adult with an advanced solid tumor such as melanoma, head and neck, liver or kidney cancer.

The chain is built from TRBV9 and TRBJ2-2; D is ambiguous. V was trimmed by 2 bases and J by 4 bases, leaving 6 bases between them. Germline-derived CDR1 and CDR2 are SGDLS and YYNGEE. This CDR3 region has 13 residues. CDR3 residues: CASSVLSTGELFF. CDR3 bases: TGTGCCAGCAGCGTCCTATCCACCGGGGAGCTGTTTTTT.

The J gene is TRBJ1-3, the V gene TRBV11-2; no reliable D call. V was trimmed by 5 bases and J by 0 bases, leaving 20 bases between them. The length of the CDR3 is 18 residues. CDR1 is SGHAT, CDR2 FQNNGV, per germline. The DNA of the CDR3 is TGTGCCAGCAGCAAGGAGGTGCGGGGTACGCGCTCTGGAAACACCATATATTTT. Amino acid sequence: CASSKEVRGTRSGNTIYF.

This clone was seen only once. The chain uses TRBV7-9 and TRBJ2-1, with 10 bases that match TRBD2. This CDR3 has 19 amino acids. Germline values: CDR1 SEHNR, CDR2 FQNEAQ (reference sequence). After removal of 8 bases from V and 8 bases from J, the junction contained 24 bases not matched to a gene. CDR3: CASQRRGLAGARENDEQFF. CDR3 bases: TGTGCCAGCCAACGTAGGGGCCTAGCGGGAGCGCGGGAGAACGATGAGCAGTTCTTC.

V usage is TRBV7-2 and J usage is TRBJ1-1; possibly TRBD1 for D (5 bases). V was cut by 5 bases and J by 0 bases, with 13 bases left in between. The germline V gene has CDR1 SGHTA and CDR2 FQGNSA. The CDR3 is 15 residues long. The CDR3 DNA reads TGTGCCAGCAGCGCCCAGGGAGCCGTGAACACTGAAGCTTTCTTT. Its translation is CASSAQGAVNTEAFF. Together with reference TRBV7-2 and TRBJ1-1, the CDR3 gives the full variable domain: GAGVSQSPSNKVTEKGKDVELRCDPISGHTALYWYRQSLGQGLEFLIYFQGNSAPDKSGLPSDRFSAERTGGSVSTLTIQRTQQEDSAVYLCASSAQGAVNTEAFFGQGTRLTVV.

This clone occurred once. The CDR3 bases are TGTGCCAGCAGTTCGGGACAGGGGCCCCCCGTCGAGCAGTACTTC. This codes for CASSSGQGPPVEQYF. The chain links TRBV6-5 to TRBJ2-7, with 10 bases lining up with TRBD1. CDR1 MNHEY and CDR2 SVGAGI come from the germline V gene. Trimming at V came to 4 bases and at J to 6 bases, leaving 9 bases not matched to a gene. CDR3 length equals 15 residues.

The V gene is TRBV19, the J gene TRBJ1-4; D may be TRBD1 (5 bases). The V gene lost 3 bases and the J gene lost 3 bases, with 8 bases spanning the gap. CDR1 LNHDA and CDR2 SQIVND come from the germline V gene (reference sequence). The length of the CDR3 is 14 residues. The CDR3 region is CASSMGGSNEKLFF. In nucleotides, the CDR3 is TGTGCCAGTAGTATGGGGGGATCTAATGAAAAACTGTTTTTT.

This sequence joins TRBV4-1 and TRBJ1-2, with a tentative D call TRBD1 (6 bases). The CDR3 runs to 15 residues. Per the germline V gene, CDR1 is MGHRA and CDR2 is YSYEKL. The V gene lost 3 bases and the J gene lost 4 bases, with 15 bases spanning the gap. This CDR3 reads CASSQRTASGYGYTF. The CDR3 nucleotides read TGCGCCAGCAGCCAGAGGACAGCCTCTGGCTATGGCTACACCTTC.

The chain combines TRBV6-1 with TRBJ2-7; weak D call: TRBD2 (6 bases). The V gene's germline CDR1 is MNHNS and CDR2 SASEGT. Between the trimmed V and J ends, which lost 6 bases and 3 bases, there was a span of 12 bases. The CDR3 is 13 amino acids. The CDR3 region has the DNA TGTGCCAGCAGAGGGGACTGGAACTACGAGCAGTACTTC. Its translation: CASRGDWNYEQYF.

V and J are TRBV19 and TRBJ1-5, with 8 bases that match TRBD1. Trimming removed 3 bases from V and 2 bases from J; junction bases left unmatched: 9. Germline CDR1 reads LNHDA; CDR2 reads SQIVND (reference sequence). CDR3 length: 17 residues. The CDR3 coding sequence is TGTGCCAGTAGTATCCCCGGACAGGGTGTCGGCAATCAGCCCCAGCATTTT. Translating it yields CASSIPGQGVGNQPQHF.

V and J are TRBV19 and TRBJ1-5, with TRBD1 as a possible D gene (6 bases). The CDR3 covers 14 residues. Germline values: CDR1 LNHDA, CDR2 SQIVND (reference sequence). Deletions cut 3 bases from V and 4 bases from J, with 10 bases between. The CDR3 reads CASSIAGVNQPQHF. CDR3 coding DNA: TGTGCCAGTAGTATCGCAGGGGTTAATCAGCCCCAGCATTTT.

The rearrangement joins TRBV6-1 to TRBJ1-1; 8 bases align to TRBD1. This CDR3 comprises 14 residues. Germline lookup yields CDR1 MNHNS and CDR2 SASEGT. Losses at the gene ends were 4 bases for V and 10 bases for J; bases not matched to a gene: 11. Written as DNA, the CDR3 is TGTGCCAGCAGTGTGAACAGGGGGGACGGAGGAGCTTTCTTT. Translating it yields CASSVNRGDGGAFF.

Here the CDR3 reads CASSQCLQQSRANVLTF. The CDR3 nucleotides read TGTGCCAGCAGTCAGTGCCTACAACAAAGTCGGGCCAACGTCCTGACTTTC. This chain connects TRBV21-1 to TRBJ2-6. TRBV21-1 is shown as a pseudogene. The CDR3 runs 17 residues.

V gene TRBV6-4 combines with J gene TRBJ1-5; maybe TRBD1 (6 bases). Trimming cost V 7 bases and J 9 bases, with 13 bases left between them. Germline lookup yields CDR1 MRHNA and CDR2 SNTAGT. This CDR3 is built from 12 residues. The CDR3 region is CASITGKWPQHF. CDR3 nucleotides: TGTGCCAGCATTACAGGGAAGTGGCCCCAGCATTTT.

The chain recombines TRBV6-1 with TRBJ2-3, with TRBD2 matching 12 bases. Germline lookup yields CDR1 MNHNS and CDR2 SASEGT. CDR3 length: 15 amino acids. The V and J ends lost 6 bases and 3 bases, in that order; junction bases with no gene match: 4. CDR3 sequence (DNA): TGTGCCAGCAGCGTCCTAGCGGGGGGGACAGATACGCAGTATTTT. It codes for CASSVLAGGTDTQYF.

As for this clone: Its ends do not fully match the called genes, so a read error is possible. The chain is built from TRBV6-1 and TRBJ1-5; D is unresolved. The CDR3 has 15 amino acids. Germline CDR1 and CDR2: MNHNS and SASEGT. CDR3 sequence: CASSEFFGVGQPRHF. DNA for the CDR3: TGTGCCAGCAGTGAATTTTTCGGGGTTGGTCAGCCCCGGCATTTT.

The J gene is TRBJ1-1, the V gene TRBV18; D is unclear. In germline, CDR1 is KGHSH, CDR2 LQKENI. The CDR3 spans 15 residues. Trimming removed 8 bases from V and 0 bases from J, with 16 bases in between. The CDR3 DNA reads TGTGCCAGCGCGAGCGACACCTTCGTGAACACTGAAGCTTTCTTT. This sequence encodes CASASDTFVNTEAFF.

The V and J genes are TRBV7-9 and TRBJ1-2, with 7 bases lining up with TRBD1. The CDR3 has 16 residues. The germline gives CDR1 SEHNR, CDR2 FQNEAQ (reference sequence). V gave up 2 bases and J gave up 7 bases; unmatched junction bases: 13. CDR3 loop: CASSLPGDSLVSGYTF. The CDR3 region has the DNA TGTGCCAGCAGCTTACCCGGGGACAGTTTAGTATCTGGCTACACCTTC.

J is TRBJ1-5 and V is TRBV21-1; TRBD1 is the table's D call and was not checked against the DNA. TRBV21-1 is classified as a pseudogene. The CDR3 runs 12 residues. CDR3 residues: CASRRGNQPQHF. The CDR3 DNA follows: TGTGCCAGCAGAAGGGGGAATCAGCCCCAGCATTTT.

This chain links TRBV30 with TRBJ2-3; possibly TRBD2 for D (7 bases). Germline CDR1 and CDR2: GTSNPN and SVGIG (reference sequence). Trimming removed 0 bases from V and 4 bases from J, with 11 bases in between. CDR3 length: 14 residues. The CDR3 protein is CAWSVGGGADTQYF. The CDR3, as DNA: TGTGCCTGGAGTGTGGGGGGGGGCGCAGATACGCAGTATTTT.

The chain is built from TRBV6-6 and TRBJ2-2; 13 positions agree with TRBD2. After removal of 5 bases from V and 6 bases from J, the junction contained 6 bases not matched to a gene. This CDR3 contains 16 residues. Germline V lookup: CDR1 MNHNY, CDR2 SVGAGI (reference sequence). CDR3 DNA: TGTGCCAGCAGTCTAAGGACTAGCGGGGGACCCGGGGAGCTGTTTTTT. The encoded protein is CASSLRTSGGPGELFF.

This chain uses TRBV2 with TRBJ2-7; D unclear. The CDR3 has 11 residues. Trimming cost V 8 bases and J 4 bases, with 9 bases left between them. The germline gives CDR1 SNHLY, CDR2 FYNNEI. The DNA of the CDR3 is TGTGCCAGCGAAACGTATTACGAGCAGTACTTC. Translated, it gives CASETYYEQYF.

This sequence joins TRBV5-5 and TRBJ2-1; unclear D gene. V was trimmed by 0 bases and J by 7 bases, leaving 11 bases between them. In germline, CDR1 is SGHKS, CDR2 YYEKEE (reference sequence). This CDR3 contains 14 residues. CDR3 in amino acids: CASSLGVPMNEQFF. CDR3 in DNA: TGTGCCAGCAGCTTGGGGGTGCCGATGAATGAGCAGTTCTTC.

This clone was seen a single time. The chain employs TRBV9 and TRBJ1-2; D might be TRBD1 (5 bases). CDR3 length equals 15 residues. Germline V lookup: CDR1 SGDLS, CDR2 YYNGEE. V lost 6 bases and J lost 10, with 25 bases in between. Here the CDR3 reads CASTPRVQGSKDYTF. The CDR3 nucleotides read TGTGCCAGCACCCCCAGGGTGCAGGGAAGTAAAGACTACACCTTC.

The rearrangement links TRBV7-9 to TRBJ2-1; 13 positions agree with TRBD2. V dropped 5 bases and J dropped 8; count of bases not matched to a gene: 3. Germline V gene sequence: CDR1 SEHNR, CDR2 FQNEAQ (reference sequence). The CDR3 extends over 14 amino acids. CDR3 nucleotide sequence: TGTGCCAGCAGCCTTGGACTAGCGGGAGATGAGCAGTTCTTC. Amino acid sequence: CASSLGLAGDEQFF.

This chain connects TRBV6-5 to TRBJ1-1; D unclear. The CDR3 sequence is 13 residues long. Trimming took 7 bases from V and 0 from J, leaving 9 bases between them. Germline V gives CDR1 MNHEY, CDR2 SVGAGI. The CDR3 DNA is TGTGCCAGCATGGGTTATATGAACACTGAAGCTTTCTTT. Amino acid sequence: CASMGYMNTEAFF.

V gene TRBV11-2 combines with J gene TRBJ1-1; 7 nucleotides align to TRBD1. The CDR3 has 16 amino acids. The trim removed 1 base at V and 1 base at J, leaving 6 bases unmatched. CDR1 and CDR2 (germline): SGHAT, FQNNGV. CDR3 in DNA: TGTGCCAGCAGCTTAGGAAGGACAGGCTGGAACACTGAAGCTTTCTTT. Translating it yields CASSLGRTGWNTEAFF.

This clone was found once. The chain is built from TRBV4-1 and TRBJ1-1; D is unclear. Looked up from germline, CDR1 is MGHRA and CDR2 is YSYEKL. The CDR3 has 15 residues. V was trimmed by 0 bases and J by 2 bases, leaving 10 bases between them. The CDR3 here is CASSQDPDLNTEAFF. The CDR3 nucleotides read TGCGCCAGCAGCCAAGACCCGGACCTAAACACTGAAGCTTTCTTT.

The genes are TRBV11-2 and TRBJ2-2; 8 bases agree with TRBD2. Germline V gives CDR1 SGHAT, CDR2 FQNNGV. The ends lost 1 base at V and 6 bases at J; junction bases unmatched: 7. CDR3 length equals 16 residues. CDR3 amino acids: CASSLVSGSLAGELFF. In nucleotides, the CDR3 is TGTGCCAGCAGCTTAGTCAGCGGGAGCTTGGCCGGGGAGCTGTTTTTT.

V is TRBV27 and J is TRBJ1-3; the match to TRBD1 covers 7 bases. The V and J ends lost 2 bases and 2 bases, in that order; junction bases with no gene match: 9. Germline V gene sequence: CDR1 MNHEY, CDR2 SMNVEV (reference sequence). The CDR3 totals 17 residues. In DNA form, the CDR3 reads TGTGCCAGCAGTTTAAGGGCAGGGGGTATGGCTGGAAACACCATATATTTT. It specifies CASSLRAGGMAGNTIYF.

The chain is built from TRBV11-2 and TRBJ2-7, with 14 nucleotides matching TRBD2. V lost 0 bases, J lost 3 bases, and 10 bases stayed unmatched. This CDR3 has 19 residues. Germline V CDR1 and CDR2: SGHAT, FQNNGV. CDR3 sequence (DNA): TGTGCCAGCAGCTTAGATCGAGGGGGACTAGCGGGAGCCCACTACGAGCAGTACTTC. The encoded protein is CASSLDRGGLAGAHYEQYF.